The following is a T cell receptor (beta chain) sequence with its context. The data belong to a study of blood T cell repertoires in COVID-19. Study-level background: Acute-phase and convalescent COVID-19 samples originated in the United States, Italy and Spain. From T cells, B-cell-depleted T cells, or PBMCs came the material, which was cDNA or gDNA.

The germline V gene has CDR1 SGHDT and CDR2 YYEEEE. The trim removed 0 bases at V and 8 bases at J, leaving 5 bases unmatched. This CDR3 has 13 amino acids. Study processing details: From reference gene primer amplification, estimates of nucleated cell counts were derived. TCRdb's table, derived via immunoSEQ multiplex PCR, lists solely in-frame clones and lacks some. V and J calls and clone size are given by that table; D and trimming were obtained from the DNA. The sample comprises around 40,000 clones, approximately 94% of which are singletons, and around 4% rests with the top ten. The sequenced material came from peripheral blood. The receptor comes from a human donor with active COVID-19. The donor label of this sample is uncertain. The V call is TRBV5-6, the J call TRBJ2-7, with 7 bases aligning to TRBD2. CDR3 loop: CASSLAGGFQQYF. In nucleotides, the CDR3 is TGTGCCAGCAGCTTGGCCGGGGGGTTCCAGCAGTACTTC.